These T cell receptor beta chains were read from a single sample in a study of beta chain features in type 1 diabetes. Here immunoSEQ multiplex PCR was the method, and the copy in TCRdb shows in-frame clones only, minus some. The repertoire includes under 450,000 clones, about 14% of them detected once, and around 0.035% sits in the top ten. Sequenced sample: naive CD4+ T cells from blood. The receptors were sampled from a man aged 25 to 45 in good health. Both conserved end residues are part of each CDR3. The order of the fields is V gene, D gene, J gene, clone size, CDR3 protein, CDR3 DNA. The D gene is left open where the match is weak. Size is stated for part of the rows, as once, few or many counts, or as a class when the clone is expanded.

TRBV10-3,.,TRBJ1-1,few,CAISDQKNTEAFF,TGTGCCATCAGTGACCAGAAGAACACTGAAGCTTTCTTT
TRBV27,.,TRBJ2-5,few,CASSLGPVIRPNQETQYF,TGTGCCAGCAGTTTAGGGCCAGTAATACGCCCAAACCAAGAGACCCAGTACTTC
TRBV5-4,.,TRBJ1-1,.,CASMPRMNTEAFF,TGTGCCAGCATGCCCAGAATGAACACTGAAGCTTTCTTT
TRBV4-3,.,TRBJ2-7,.,CASSPGHRVEQYF,TGCGCCAGCAGCCCGGGACACCGAGTCGAGCAGTACTTC
TRBV7-2,.,TRBJ2-3,few,CASSLPGTDTQYF,TGTGCCAGCAGCTTACCGGGGACAGATACGCAGTATTTT
TRBV6-5,TRBD1,TRBJ2-1,.,CASSLSGTAYNEQFF,TGTGCCAGCAGTCTATCCGGGACAGCATACAATGAGCAGTTCTTC
TRBV29-1,.,TRBJ2-5,.,CSVEESQGVRTQYF,TGCAGCGTTGAAGAGTCCCAGGGCGTACGGACCCAGTACTTC
TRBV15,.,TRBJ1-5,.,CATSTRPNQPQHF,TGTGCCACCAGTACCAGACCCAATCAGCCCCAGCATTTT
TRBV5-1,.,TRBJ2-5,.,CATATGTSQETQYF,TGCGCCACCGCAACTGGGACCTCCCAAGAGACCCAGTACTTC
TRBV6-5,.,TRBJ2-1,.,CASSYLPWSHEQFF,TGTGCCAGCAGTTACCTCCCGTGGTCCCATGAGCAGTTCTTC
TRBV5-7,.,TRBJ2-3,.,CATEGVGGFNTDTQYF,TGTGCCACCGAGGGCGTCGGGGGATTTAACACAGATACGCAGTATTTT
TRBV11-2,.,TRBJ2-3,few,CASSLVPDTQYF,TGTGCCAGCAGCTTAGTCCCAGATACGCAGTATTTT
TRBV6-5,.,TRBJ1-3,.,CASARDSGNTIYF,TGTGCCAGCGCTAGGGACTCTGGAAACACCATATATTTT
TRBV2,.,TRBJ2-1,.,CASSELRGSYNEQFF,TGTGCCAGCAGTGAACTCCGAGGCTCCTACAATGAGCAGTTCTTC
TRBV9,.,TRBJ1-6,few,CASSVSGDGNSPLHF,TGTGCCAGCAGCGTATCAGGGGACGGAAATTCACCCCTCCACTTT
TRBV29-1,.,TRBJ2-5,.,CSVADSGLQETQYF,TGCAGCGTTGCCGACAGCGGGTTACAAGAGACCCAGTACTTC
TRBV19,TRBD2,TRBJ2-3,.,CATTSGPNTDTQYF,TGTGCCACGACTAGCGGGCCTAACACAGATACGCAGTATTTT
TRBV10-3,TRBD1,TRBJ2-7,.,CAISGTGGRDEQYF,TGTGCCATCAGCGGGACAGGGGGGAGAGACGAGCAGTACTTC
TRBV15,.,TRBJ1-2,few,CATWAEAYGYTF,TGTGCCACTTGGGCCGAGGCCTATGGCTACACCTTC
TRBV30,.,TRBJ1-2,.,CAWSSIRGGGYTF,TGTGCCTGGAGTTCGATCAGGGGTGGTGGCTACACCTTC
TRBV9,.,TRBJ1-6,.,CASSGNRSNSPLHF,TGTGCCAGCAGCGGTAACAGAAGCAATTCACCCCTCCACTTT
TRBV7-6,TRBD2,TRBJ2-3,.,CASSSRVSGGFTDTQYF,TGTGCCAGCAGCTCAAGAGTAAGCGGGGGGTTCACAGATACGCAGTATTTT
TRBV7-9,.,TRBJ2-5,.,CASSSNPTETQYF,TGTGCCAGCAGCTCGAACCCGACAGAGACCCAGTACTTC
TRBV7-8,TRBD2,TRBJ2-1,.,CASSLTGLALGGNEQFF,TGTGCCAGCAGCTTAACGGGACTAGCCCTAGGAGGCAATGAGCAGTTCTTC
TRBV7-9,TRBD2,TRBJ2-3,few,CASSSPRAGADTQYF,TGTGCCAGCAGCTCCCCTCGCGCGGGAGCAGATACGCAGTATTTT
TRBV5-6,TRBD2,TRBJ2-1,few,CASSLSSGTVKFF,TGTGCCAGCAGCTTGTCTAGCGGGACAGTAAAGTTCTTC
TRBV13,.,TRBJ2-3,few,CASSLTPSAGPTDTQYF,TGTGCCAGCAGCTTAACCCCGTCTGCGGGACCCACAGATACGCAGTATTTT
TRBV18,.,TRBJ1-1,.,CASSPGGGGEAFF,TGTGCCAGCTCACCGGGAGGAGGGGGTGAAGCTTTCTTT
TRBV21-1,.,TRBJ2-4,many,CASSAGTGKSTNIQYF,TGTGCCAGCAGCGCCGGGACAGGGAAATCGACAAACATTCAGTACTTC
TRBV19,.,TRBJ2-5,few,CASSKSQSQETQYF,TGTGCCAGTAGCAAGTCACAGTCACAAGAGACCCAGTACTTC
TRBV6-4,.,TRBJ1-1,.,CASSEGHHGGTEAFF,TGTGCCAGCAGTGAGGGACACCACGGAGGGACTGAAGCTTTCTTT
TRBV14,.,TRBJ2-5,.,CASSRAWETQYF,TGTGCCAGCAGCCGAGCGTGGGAGACCCAGTACTTC
TRBV15,.,TRBJ2-3,few,CATSRAASLRLADTQYF,TGTGCCACCAGCAGAGCTGCTAGCTTGAGGTTAGCAGATACGCAGTATTTT
TRBV29-1,TRBD2,TRBJ2-1,few,CSVRPGLAGAEQFF,TGCAGCGTTCGACCGGGACTAGCGGGAGCTGAGCAGTTCTTC
TRBV7-9,.,TRBJ2-7,.,CASSLGRQFTYEQYF,TGTGCCAGCAGCTTAGGACGTCAGTTCACCTACGAGCAGTACTTC
TRBV10-3,.,TRBJ2-5,few,CAISAPGPEETQYF,TGTGCCATCAGTGCTCCGGGACCAGAAGAGACCCAGTACTTC
TRBV27,.,TRBJ1-4,few,CASSFFPSTNEKLFF,TGTGCCAGCAGTTTTTTTCCCTCAACTAATGAAAAACTGTTTTTT
TRBV29-1,.,TRBJ2-3,.,CSVEKEIGGLPDTQYF,TGCAGCGTTGAAAAGGAGATAGGGGGGCTGCCAGATACGCAGTATTTT
TRBV7-7,.,TRBJ2-1,few,CASSLVLGSYNEQFF,TGTGCTAGCAGCTTAGTGTTGGGATCCTACAATGAGCAGTTCTTC
TRBV30,.,TRBJ1-1,few,CAWSKYTEAFF,TGTGCCTGGAGTAAATACACTGAAGCTTTCTTT
TRBV7-9,.,TRBJ2-3,few,CASSPNVGADTQYF,TGTGCCAGCAGCCCGAACGTCGGGGCAGATACGCAGTATTTT
TRBV5-6,.,TRBJ2-5,few,CASSLFRKQETQYF,TGTGCCAGCAGCTTGTTCAGGAAACAAGAGACCCAGTACTTC
TRBV5-4,TRBD2,TRBJ2-3,once,CASSSVGRGSTDTQYF,TGTGCCAGCAGCTCTGTTGGGCGGGGGAGCACAGATACGCAGTATTTT
TRBV29-1,.,TRBJ2-7,.,CSVEDRLGYEQYF,TGCAGCGTTGAAGATCGGTTGGGGTACGAGCAGTACTTC
TRBV29-1,.,TRBJ2-7,.,CSVGQGTYEQYF,TGCAGCGTTGGGCAGGGGACCTACGAGCAGTACTTC
TRBV11-2,TRBD2,TRBJ2-1,.,CASSLEFGSGTRQFF,TGTGCCAGCAGCTTAGAGTTTGGGTCCGGGACTAGGCAGTTCTTC
TRBV2,.,TRBJ2-5,.,CASSDGSETQYF,TGTGCCAGCAGTGACGGGTCAGAGACCCAGTACTTC
TRBV29-1,.,TRBJ1-1,.,CSVDVGVGAFF,TGCAGCGTTGATGTGGGCGTAGGGGCTTTCTTT